This T cell receptor (beta chain) appears in the sequencing data of a study of early T cells in non-severe SARS-CoV-2 infection. On the study more broadly: Sequencing used unsorted whole-blood bulk RNA, so chains lack pairing. The study, taken as a whole, reports: Anti-spike CD8 responses were favored by VDJdb matching, which missed private and CD4 specificities.

Concerning this clonotype: Antigen unknown.

The TCR library protocol attached unique molecular identifiers to the individual cDNA molecules. TCRdb fed the 5' RACE reads into MiXCR, producing one record per CDR3 protein. This table has some 61,000 distinct CDR3 sequences, under 15% appearing once. The CDR3 contains 12 residues. Germline V gene data show CDR1 as SGHKS and CDR2 as YYEKEE (reference sequence). The germline V and J ends were trimmed by 0 bases and 6 bases, with 5 bases remaining between them. The clonotype was recovered from an adult who was a healthcare worker with PCR-confirmed SARS-CoV-2 infection or an uninfected control (not recorded which). The V gene is TRBV5-5, the J gene TRBJ2-3; no firm D call. Material for sequencing was whole blood. CDR3 in amino acids: CASSLGLDTQYF. The CDR3 DNA sequence: TGTGCCAGCAGCTTGGGCCTGGATACGCAGTATTTT.